What follows is one TCR beta chain and its context. These data belong to a study of control samples from healthy donors and cancer patients. Using immunoSEQ multiplex PCR, the repertoire was profiled, and TCRdb retains in-frame clones only, with some absent. In the table there are 110,000 to 150,000 clones, about 93% of which are singletons. CDR1 is MNHNS and CDR2 is SASEGT in the germline V gene. V was shortened by 2 bases and J by 5 bases, with 9 bases between the two germline ends. This CDR3 region has 13 residues. The TCR was taken from a man in his sixties with colorectal cancer. The sequencing input was PBMCs. The chain is built from TRBV6-1 and TRBJ1-2; D not resolved. The chain's CDR3 is CASSENEQYGYTF. The CDR3 region has the DNA TGTGCCAGCAGTGAAAACGAACAGTATGGCTACACCTTC.